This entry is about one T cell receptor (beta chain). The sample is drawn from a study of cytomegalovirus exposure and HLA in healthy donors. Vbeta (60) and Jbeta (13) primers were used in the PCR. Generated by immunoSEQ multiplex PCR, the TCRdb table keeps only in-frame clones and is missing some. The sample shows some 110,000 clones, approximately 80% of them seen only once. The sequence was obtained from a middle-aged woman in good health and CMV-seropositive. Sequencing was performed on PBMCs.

CDR3 amino acids: CSVEEGSDTQYF. CDR3 DNA sequence: TGCAGCGTTGAAGAGGGCTCAGATACGCAGTATTTT. The rearrangement joins TRBV29-1 to TRBJ2-3; unclear D gene. Trimming took 0 bases from V and 4 from J, leaving 5 bases between them. Per germline, CDR1 SQVTM and CDR2 ANQGSEA. The CDR3 consists of 12 residues.